The clone carrying this T cell receptor (beta chain) was seen repeatedly, ten times or more. The antigen remains unidentified. The entry originates in a study of early T cells in non-severe SARS-CoV-2 infection. Study at large: Investigators sequenced bulk RNA drawn from unsorted whole blood, and chains remained unpaired. Broader study findings: Anti-spike CD8 specificities were favored by VDJdb matching, whose results missed private and CD4 specificities.

TCRdb redid the calling of the 5' RACE reads with MiXCR, one entry per CDR3 protein. The sample includes 30,000 or so distinct CDR3 sequences, around 5.8% of them seen just once. The CDR3 runs to 13 residues. With 5 bases removed from V and 1 base from J, the gap between germline ends came to 11 bases. Germline lookup yields CDR1 SQVTM and CDR2 ANQGSEA. The specimen sequenced was whole blood. The chain couples TRBV29-1 to TRBJ2-5, with D hard to call. The TCR comes from an adult who was a healthcare worker with PCR-confirmed SARS-CoV-2 infection or an uninfected control (not recorded which). The CDR3 spells CSVQQQAQETQYF. The CDR3 nucleotides read TGCAGCGTTCAACAGCAAGCCCAAGAGACCCAGTACTTC.